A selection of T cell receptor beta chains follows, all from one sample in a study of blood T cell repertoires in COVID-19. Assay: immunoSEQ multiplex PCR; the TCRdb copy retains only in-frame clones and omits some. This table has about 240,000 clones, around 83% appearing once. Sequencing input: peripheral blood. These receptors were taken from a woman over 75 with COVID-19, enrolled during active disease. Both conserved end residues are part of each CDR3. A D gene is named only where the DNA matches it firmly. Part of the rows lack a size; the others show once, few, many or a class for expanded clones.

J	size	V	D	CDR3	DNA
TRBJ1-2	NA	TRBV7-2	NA	CASSPSGKGVYGYTF	TGTGCCAGCAGCCCTTCGGGGAAGGGAGTGTATGGCTACACCTTC
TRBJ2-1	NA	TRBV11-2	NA	CASSLTRDSWNEQFF	TGTGCCAGCAGCTTGACTAGAGACTCCTGGAATGAGCAGTTCTTC
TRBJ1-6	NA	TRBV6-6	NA	CASSYRREQPLHF	TGTGCCAGCAGTTACCGGAGGGAACAACCCCTCCACTTT
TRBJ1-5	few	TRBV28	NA	CASSLPGLNQPQHF	TGTGCCAGCAGTTTACCAGGGTTAAATCAGCCCCAGCATTTT
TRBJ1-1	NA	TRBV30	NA	CAWSVRRVEAFF	TGTGCCTGGAGTGTACGGAGGGTCGAAGCTTTCTTT
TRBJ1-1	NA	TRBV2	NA	CASTVSPGEAFF	TGTGCCAGCACAGTCAGCCCCGGGGAAGCTTTCTTT
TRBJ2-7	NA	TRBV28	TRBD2	CASSSVLAGEDEQYF	TGTGCCAGCAGTTCTGTACTAGCGGGAGAGGACGAGCAGTACTTC
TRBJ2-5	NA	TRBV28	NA	CASSLQASQETQYF	TGTGCCAGCAGTTTACAGGCAAGTCAAGAGACCCAGTACTTC
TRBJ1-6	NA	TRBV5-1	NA	CASSPTVTSNNSPLHF	TGCGCCAGCAGCCCTACCGTGACATCGAACAACTCACCCCTCCACTTT
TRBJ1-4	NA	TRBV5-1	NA	CASSLAGGFAEKLFF	TGCGCCAGCAGCTTGGCCGGAGGGTTTGCTGAAAAACTGTTTTTT
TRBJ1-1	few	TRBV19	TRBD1	CASSHPRDRGWVLNTEAFF	TGTGCCAGTAGTCACCCCCGGGACAGGGGATGGGTACTGAACACTGAAGCTTTCTTT
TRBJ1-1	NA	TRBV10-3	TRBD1	CAISPGQAGTEAFF	TGTGCCATCAGTCCGGGACAGGCGGGAACTGAAGCTTTCTTT
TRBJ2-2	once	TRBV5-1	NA	CASSLWGENTGELFF	TGCGCCAGCAGCTTGTGGGGCGAGAACACCGGGGAGCTGTTTTTT
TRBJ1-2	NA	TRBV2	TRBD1	CASSLLTGAPRGYTF	TGTGCCAGCAGCCTACTGACAGGGGCCCCCCGTGGCTACACCTTC
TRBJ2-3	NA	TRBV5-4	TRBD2	CASSWTSGGGTDTQYF	TGTGCCAGCAGCTGGACTAGCGGGGGGGGCACAGATACGCAGTATTTT
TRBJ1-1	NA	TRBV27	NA	CASSWGAGATNTEAFF	TGTGCCAGCAGTTGGGGCGCGGGAGCCACGAACACTGAAGCTTTCTTT
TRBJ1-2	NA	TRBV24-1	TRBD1	CATSDPTGGNYGYTF	TGTGCCACCAGTGACCCGACAGGGGGCAACTATGGCTACACCTTC
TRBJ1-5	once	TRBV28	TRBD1	CASSSGTVIQPQHF	TGTGCCAGCAGTTCTGGGACAGTTATTCAGCCCCAGCATTTT
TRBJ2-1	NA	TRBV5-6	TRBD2	CASSLVSGGVSYNEQFF	TGTGCCAGCAGCTTGGTAAGCGGGGGGGTCTCCTACAATGAGCAGTTCTTC
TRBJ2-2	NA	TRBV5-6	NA	CASSPGLTTGELFF	TGTGCCAGCAGCCCCGGACTGACCACCGGGGAGCTGTTTTTT
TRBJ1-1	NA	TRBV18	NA	CASSPEGFRGTEAFF	TGTGCCAGCTCACCCGAGGGTTTCAGGGGCACTGAAGCTTTCTTT
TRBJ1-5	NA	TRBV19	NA	CASSIRGSMSPQHF	TGTGCCAGTAGTATTCGAGGATCGATGTCCCCCCAGCATTTT
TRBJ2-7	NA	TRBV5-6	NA	CASSLYVVYYEQYF	TGTGCCAGCAGCTTGTATGTCGTCTACTACGAGCAGTACTTC
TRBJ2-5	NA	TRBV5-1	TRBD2	CASSDGTSGGQESQYF	TGCGCCAGCAGCGATGGGACTAGCGGGGGACAAGAATCCCAGTACTTC
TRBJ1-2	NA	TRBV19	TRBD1	CASRPTGVKGGYTF	TGTGCCAGTCGACCGACAGGGGTGAAGGGGGGCTACACCTTC
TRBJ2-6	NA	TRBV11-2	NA	CASSPGANVLTF	TGTGCCAGCAGTCCGGGGGCCAACGTCCTGACTTTC